A selection of T cell receptor beta chains follows, all from one sample in a study of T cell responses to AZD1222 COVID-19 vaccine. TCRdb keeps only in-frame clones here, not all; method: immunoSEQ multiplex PCR. The table records about 120,000 clones, around nine tenths of them present only once. Here the sequenced sample was peripheral blood, taken on day 0 of AZD1222 vaccination. These receptors all stem from an adult in good health. Both conserved end residues are part of each CDR3.

j_call v_call cdr3_aa
TRBJ1-5 TRBV7-8 CASSHPVSGRNQPQHF
TRBJ2-7 TRBV2 CASSALNGVYEQYF
TRBJ1-6 TRBV7-6 CASSLRASTLGSPLHF
TRBJ2-1 TRBV6-4 CASGPLGGSYNEQFF
TRBJ2-1 TRBV9 CASSVDGSGGHEQFF
TRBJ1-2 TRBV3-1/TRBV3-2 CASSQRQRIFDGYTF
TRBJ2-1 TRBV9 CASSRGGRGPNEQFF
TRBJ2-3 TRBV4-2 CASSQRFGSTDTQYF
TRBJ1-2 TRBV29-1 CSVLTGAYGYTF
TRBJ1-2 TRBV5-1 CASSLATGVGPFGYTF
TRBJ1-2 TRBV6-4 CASRMGQGYGYTF
TRBJ2-3 TRBV15 CATSRDRRESADTQYF
TRBJ1-5 TRBV15 CATSQTGSNQPQHF
TRBJ2-3 TRBV2 CAKRDRKTDTQYF
TRBJ2-7 TRBV29-1 CSVDERRSAYEQYF
TRBJ2-2 TRBV5-4 CASSPRGTGELFF
TRBJ2-1 TRBV18 CASSQREGQFF
TRBJ2-1 TRBV6-2/TRBV6-3 CASSSDNLRTGSNEQFF